These 2 T cell receptor beta chains share one sample of origin, sequenced in a study of Ad26.COV2.S vaccination and SARS-CoV-2 variants. The treatment: around 19 received Ad26.COV2.S at low or high dose, single or two shots; about 5 received placebo; per-sample allocation not given. The samples date from day 63 after the first vaccine or placebo injection. Clones were sequenced by immunoSEQ multiplex PCR, and TCRdb holds only the in-frame ones, with some missing. The data contain fewer than 900,000 clones, 89% of them seen just once; the ten biggest clones take up roughly 1.5%. Material: peripheral blood, obtained in a trial of Ad26.COV2.S vaccine versus placebo. The receptors were gathered from a person aged 18 to 65 who received the Ad26.COV2.S COVID-19 vaccine or a placebo.

The chain is built from TRBV30 and TRBJ2-7; no reliable D call. The germline V gene encodes CDR1 GTSNPN and CDR2 SVGIG (reference sequence). The length of the CDR3 is 12 residues. V lost 2 bases and J lost 3, with 8 bases in between. The DNA of the CDR3 is TGTGCCTGGAGTTACGGGTTCTACGAGCAGTACTTC. As protein: CAWSYGFYEQYF. Full variable domain (missing parts from reference TRBV30 and TRBJ2-7): SQTIHQWPATLVQPVGSPLSLECTVEGTSNPNLYWYRQAAGRGLQLLFYSVGIGQISSEVPQNLSASRPQDRQFILSSKKLLLSDSGFYLCAWSYGFYEQYFGPGTRLTVT.

The chain links TRBV19 to TRBJ2-3; 9 nucleotides agree with TRBD1. Germline V gene sequence: CDR1 LNHDA, CDR2 SQIVND (reference sequence). CDR3 length equals 15 residues. The J segment lost 3 bases and the V segment lost 4 bases, leaving 5 bases of the junction unmatched. CDR3 amino acids: CASSKGQGGTDTQYF. In DNA, the CDR3 is TGTGCCAGTAGTAAGGGACAGGGAGGGACAGATACGCAGTATTTT.